This T cell receptor (beta chain) was recorded in a study of blood T cell repertoires in COVID-19. Study overall: Samples taken during acute and convalescent COVID-19 were collected in the United States, Italy and Spain. Sample material is recorded as cDNA or gDNA derived from T cells, B-cell-depleted T cells, or PBMCs.

V lost 2 bases, J lost 2 bases, and 8 bases stayed unmatched. The CDR3 has 17 residues. The germline gives CDR1 SGHVS, CDR2 FQNEAQ. As processed by the authors: Quantification of nucleated cells was approximated via reference gene primer amplification. Generated by immunoSEQ multiplex PCR, the TCRdb table keeps only in-frame clones and is missing some. From that table come the V and J calls and clone size; the DNA was used to work out D and trimming. The data hold 250,000 to 350,000 clones, with about 91% observed a single time. V gene TRBV7-8 combines with J gene TRBJ1-5; TRBD1 agrees at 8 bases. The sequence was obtained from an older woman with acute or convalescent COVID-19. The sequenced sample consisted of peripheral blood. The CDR3: CASSLSLTGEGNQPQHF. The CDR3 nucleotides are TGTGCCAGCAGCTTATCCTTGACAGGGGAGGGCAATCAGCCCCAGCATTTT.